This TCR beta chain was retrieved from a study of blood T cell repertoires in COVID-19. This CDR3 contains 16 residues. Trimming removed 1 base at V and 5 bases at J, with 18 bases between. From germline, CDR1 is SGHTA and CDR2 FQGNSA. Study processing details: Reference gene primer amplification in the assay estimated nucleated cell counts. Some clones are missing from TCRdb's copy, which holds only in-frame ones; the method was immunoSEQ multiplex PCR. For V, J and clone size, that table is used; D and trimming come from the DNA. The sample includes about 78,000 clones, 90% of them seen just once. The rearrangement links TRBV7-2 to TRBJ2-7, with D possibly being TRBD1 (6 bases). Sequencing was carried out using peripheral blood. This TCR came from an elderly woman with acute or convalescent COVID-19. The CDR3, as DNA: TGTGCCAGCAGCTTAGAGTCGAGCAGGGGTGAAAACGAGCAGTACTTC. It specifies CASSLESSRGENEQYF.